A single sample gave rise to the 25 T cell receptor beta chains below, sequenced in a study of glioma-infiltrating T cells (dated by TCRdb to about 2016). Data came from an Illumina MiSeq. The iRepertoire nested amplicon-rescue multiplex PCR (arm-PCR) platform was used to amplify TCR alpha and beta CDR3 regions from RNA. TCRdb redid the processing of the public reads, applying fastp at Q25 and MiXCR, and retained in-frame beta chains. Rows with a matching CDR3 protein are joined into one entry that keeps the most common DNA and genes. This sample holds roughly 130,000 distinct CDR3 sequences; around 25% were observed only once. The ten largest account for around a quarter of the sample. The sample was glioma tissue, nonneoplastic brain tissue, or PBMCs (not recorded which). The receptors originated from a human donor with low-grade glioma or glioblastoma, undergoing nonglioma brain surgery, or in good health (not recorded which).

The genes are TRBV7-3 and TRBJ2-2; D remains ambiguous. This CDR3 is 13 amino acids long. Trimming stripped 3 bases from V and 3 bases from J, with 5 bases between. The germline CDR1 and CDR2 sequences are SGHTA and FQGTGA. The CDR3 sequence is CASSFSHTGELFF. CDR3 coding DNA: TGTGCCAGCAGCTTCAGCCACACCGGGGAGCTGTTTTTT.

V gene TRBV12-3 or TRBV12-4 combines with J gene TRBJ1-5; D is ambiguous. This CDR3 is 13 amino acids long. Trimming shortened V by 8 bases and J by 2 bases, and 10 bases separated the two germline ends. CDR3 bases: TGTGCCAGCCAGCGCCGCGGCAATCAGCCCCAGCATTTT. This encodes CASQRRGNQPQHF.

In its sample, this clonotype was seen a few times. The chain links TRBV6-2 or TRBV6-3 to TRBJ2-3, with D tentatively TRBD1 or TRBD2 (5 bases each). This CDR3 has 15 amino acids. Germline values: CDR1 MNHEY, CDR2 SVGEGT. The V end lost 7 bases, the J end lost 4 bases, and 18 bases lay between the germline ends. DNA of the CDR3: TGTGCCAGCACCCCCACGAGGGGTAGCGCAGATACGCAGTATTTT. Amino acid sequence: CASTPTRGSADTQYF.

Worth noting for this clonotype: One end of the junction varies from germline; a read error may be responsible. This chain joins TRBV7-9 and TRBJ2-1, with 11 positions matching TRBD1. Germline CDR1 SEHNR, CDR2 FQNEAQ (reference sequence). The CDR3 runs to 15 residues. In DNA form, the CDR3 reads TGTGCCAGCAGCCCGGGACAGGGGGTGAACAATGAGCAGTCCTTC. Encoded protein: CASSPGQGVNNEQSF.

On this clonotype: A much larger clone lies one base from this, so it may be a read error. The conserved phenylalanine or tryptophan normally closing the CDR3 is absent here, so this likely arose from a read error. V gene TRBV6-2 or TRBV6-3 combines with J gene TRBJ1-4, with 7 bases fitting TRBD1. CDR3 length: 13 residues. The germline V gene has CDR1 MNHEY and CDR2 SVGEGT. V gave up 5 bases and J gave up 8 bases; unmatched junction bases: 5. The CDR3 region has the DNA TGTGCCAGCAGTGTCGACAGGGACGAAAAACTGTTTCTT. Translating gives CASSVDRDEKLFL.

The V and J genes are TRBV20-1 and TRBJ2-1, with 12 bases matching TRBD2. The CDR3 runs to 16 residues. V was clipped by 3 bases and J by 3 bases; unmatched bases: 6. Germline assignment: CDR1 DFQATT and CDR2 SNEGSKA (reference sequence). The CDR3 DNA reads as TGCAGTGCTAGGGGAGGACTAGCGGGGATCTACAATGAGCAGTTCTTC. Protein sequence: CSARGGLAGIYNEQFF.

This clonotype was counted between two and nine times. V is TRBV19 and J is TRBJ1-1, with 7 positions matching TRBD1. Losses at the gene ends were 9 bases for V and 5 bases for J; bases not matched to a gene: 3. Germline lookup yields CDR1 LNHDA and CDR2 SQIVND (reference sequence). This CDR3 is 11 amino acids long. CDR3 protein: CASQGVTEAFF. CDR3 DNA: TGTGCCAGCCAGGGGGTAACTGAAGCTTTCTTT.

This clonotype was detected ten times or more. The genes are TRBV20-1 and TRBJ1-2; D is perhaps TRBD1 (5 bases). Germline CDR1 DFQATT, CDR2 SNEGSKA (reference sequence). V lost 6 bases and J 6 bases, leaving 20 bases between the germline ends. This CDR3 comprises 14 residues. The CDR3 DNA reads TGCAGTGCGGTGGACATTCACCTACAAAATGGCTACACCTTC. This codes for CSAVDIHLQNGYTF.

This clonotype was counted ten times or more. The rearrangement uses TRBV27 and TRBJ1-1; possibly TRBD1 for D (5 bases). Trimming took off 8 bases at V and 0 bases at J, with 16 bases between the two ends. CDR3 length: 15 residues. Germline CDR1 reads MNHEY; CDR2 reads SMNVEV (reference sequence). The CDR3 DNA reads as TGTGCCAGCGCCCGGGACGGCTTAATGAACACTGAAGCTTTCTTT. Protein product: CASARDGLMNTEAFF.

This clonotype was counted only a few times. The chain is built from TRBV28 and TRBJ2-5; 7 bases fit TRBD1. V shed 6 bases and J 1 base; nucleotides not matched to a gene: 8. This CDR3 is 15 amino acids long. Germline lookup yields CDR1 MDHEN and CDR2 SYDVKM. The CDR3 loop is CASRTGLGIQETQYF. CDR3 in DNA: TGTGCCAGCAGGACAGGGTTGGGGATCCAAGAGACCCAGTACTTC.

A note on this clonotype: Being one base from a much bigger clone, this may be a read error. The chain is built from TRBV20-1 and TRBJ1-1, with D possibly matching TRBD1 (6 bases). The CDR3 has 17 amino acids. Per germline, CDR1 DFQATT and CDR2 SNEGSKA (reference sequence). V dropped 0 bases and J dropped 4 bases, with 21 bases sitting between them. CDR3: CSARDGGASGLSTEAFF. CDR3 sequence (DNA): TGCAGTGCTAGAGATGGGGGGGCTTCTGGACTGAGCACTGAAGCTTTCTTT.

The chain has TRBV2 and TRBJ2-1; D gene unclear. Between the trimmed V and J ends, which lost 8 bases and 10 bases, there was a span of 21 bases. Germline-derived CDR1 and CDR2 are SNHLY and FYNNEI. CDR3 size: 14 residues. CDR3 sequence reads: CASSRPRSGLEQFF. The CDR3 nucleotides read TGTGCCAGCTCTCGCCCGAGGTCAGGTTTAGAGCAGTTCTTC. The full variable domain, rest sourced from reference TRBV2 and TRBJ2-1, is EPEVTQTPSHQVTQMGQEVILRCVPISNHLYFYWYRQILGQKVEFLVSFYNNEISEKSEIFDDQFSVERPDGSNFTLKIRSTKLEDSAMYFCASSRPRSGLEQFFGPGTRLTVL.

This clonotype occurred many times. The V call is TRBV28, the J call TRBJ2-7; D remains unclear. The CDR3 sequence is 14 residues long. With 5 bases removed from V and 3 bases from J, the gap between germline ends came to 14 bases. CDR1 is MDHEN, CDR2 SYDVKM, per germline. The CDR3 reads CASSPRLLFYEQYV. The CDR3 DNA reads as TGTGCCAGCAGTCCCCGACTTTTATTCTACGAGCAGTACGTC.

There are many counts of this clonotype. V usage is TRBV24-1 and J usage is TRBJ2-1, with unresolved D. With 2 bases removed from V and 4 bases from J, the gap between germline ends came to 5 bases. This CDR3 is 13 amino acids long. CDR1 is KGHDR, CDR2 SFDVKD, per germline. As DNA, the CDR3 is TGTGCCACCAGTGATTCCGGGTACAATGAGCAGTTCTTC. The encoded protein is CATSDSGYNEQFF.

This clonotype was counted many times. This chain links TRBV7-2 with TRBJ2-1; D gene ambiguous. This CDR3 is built from 13 residues. Trimming removed 5 bases from V and 10 bases from J, with 15 bases in between. Germline CDR1 and CDR2: SGHTA and FQGNSA. For the CDR3, the DNA is TGTGCCAGCAGCCGGATAGATTCCCCAGAGCAGTTCTTC. Translation: CASSRIDSPEQFF.

Ten or more counts support this clonotype. The chain is built from TRBV6-6 and TRBJ2-3; TRBD2 agrees at 10 bases. The CDR3 has 17 amino acids. Germline CDR1 and CDR2: MNHNY and SVGAGI (reference sequence). Losses at the gene ends were 0 bases for V and 4 bases for J; bases not matched to a gene: 7. CDR3 region: CASSYSRVAGGPDTQYF. In DNA form, the CDR3 reads TGTGCCAGCAGTTACTCGAGGGTAGCGGGGGGTCCAGATACGCAGTATTTT.

This sequence joins TRBV4-1 and TRBJ1-2; weak D call: TRBD1 (6 bases). Germline values: CDR1 MGHRA, CDR2 YSYEKL. This CDR3 has 15 amino acids. Between the trimmed V and J ends, which lost 1 base and 5 bases, there was a span of 14 bases. The DNA of the CDR3 is TGCGCCAGCAGCCAAGCCCGCGCCAGGGGATATGGCTACACCTTC. Its translation is CASSQARARGYGYTF.

This clonotype was observed at least ten times. The rearrangement uses TRBV20-1 and TRBJ2-3; TRBD1 might be the D (6 bases). Deletions cut 3 bases from V and 2 bases from J, with 9 bases between. Germline CDR1 is DFQATT and CDR2 is SNEGSKA (reference sequence). CDR3 size: 13 residues. Here the CDR3 DNA reads TGCAGTGCTAGGAGGGACAACACAGATACGCAGTATTTT. Protein sequence: CSARRDNTDTQYF.

The chain has TRBV20-1 and TRBJ2-3, with 7 bases fitting TRBD2. The J segment lost 1 base and the V segment lost 6 bases, leaving 7 bases of the junction unmatched. This CDR3 region has 14 residues. Germline lookup yields CDR1 DFQATT and CDR2 SNEGSKA (reference sequence). The DNA of the CDR3 is TGCAGTGCCGCGACTAGCAGCCGCACAGATACGCAGTATTTT. Protein: CSAATSSRTDTQYF.

This clonotype was counted at least ten times. The chain employs TRBV6-1 and TRBJ1-1; TRBD1 matches at 7 bases. The trim removed 6 bases at V and 4 bases at J, leaving 8 bases unmatched. Germline V lookup: CDR1 MNHNS, CDR2 SASEGT. This CDR3 comprises 14 residues. CDR3 nucleotide sequence: TGTGCCAGCAGCAAAGGGGGCGCGGGCACTGAAGCTTTCTTT. This codes for CASSKGGAGTEAFF.

This clonotype has just a few counts. This chain joins TRBV7-6 and TRBJ1-3, with D unclear. V lost 5 bases and J lost 2, with 13 bases in between. The CDR3 is 15 amino acids. Germline lookup yields CDR1 SGHVS and CDR2 FNYEAQ. The CDR3 DNA reads as TGTGCCAGCAGCATATCAGGAATCGCTGGAAACACCATATATTTT. This translates into CASSISGIAGNTIYF.

As to this clonotype: At one boundary the junction diverges from the germline segment, which might be a read error. The CDR3 DNA follows: TGTGACAGCAGTTTGACCGGGGCAGGGACCCAGTACTTC. It yields the protein CDSSLTGAGTQYF. This chain links TRBV6-2 or TRBV6-3 with TRBJ2-5, with D tentatively TRBD1 or TRBD2 (5 bases each). Germline CDR1 MNHEY, CDR2 SVGEGT. CDR3 size: 13 residues.

This clonotype turned up a few times. The chain carries TRBV6-1 and TRBJ2-5; D is possibly TRBD1 or TRBD2 (6 bases each). Germline V gives CDR1 MNHNS, CDR2 SASEGT. The CDR3 is 13 amino acids. Between the trimmed V and J ends, which lost 7 bases and 5 bases, there was a span of 14 bases. The CDR3 nucleotides are TGTGCCAGCATGTCGGGGGCGGGGGAGACCCAGTACTTC. The encoded protein is CASMSGAGETQYF.

This sequence joins TRBV7-2 and TRBJ2-3; 7 bases fit TRBD2. Looked up from germline, CDR1 is SGHTA and CDR2 is FQGNSA. V lost 8 bases and J lost 13; bases outside the gene matches: 12. There are 12 residues in the CDR3. CDR3 region: CASGEGGTKKYF. In DNA, the CDR3 is TGTGCCAGCGGTGAAGGAGGGACTAAGAAGTATTTT.

This clonotype has more than one count but fewer than ten. The CDR3 here is CSARDRDTGSLHF. The CDR3 DNA sequence: TGCAGTGCTAGAGATCGGGACACGGGATCCCTCCACTTT. The V call is TRBV20-1, the J call TRBJ1-6, with D perhaps matching TRBD1 (6 bases). CDR1 and CDR2 from the germline V gene are DFQATT and SNEGSKA (reference sequence). The CDR3 contains 13 residues. The V gene lost 0 bases and the J gene lost 14 bases, with 14 bases spanning the gap.